This TCR beta chain was captured by sequencing in a study of blood T cell repertoires in COVID-19. Study-wide background: COVID-19 samples from acute and convalescent phases originated in the United States, Italy and Spain.

The method was immunoSEQ multiplex PCR; TCRdb's version includes in-frame clones alone and lacks a portion of them. The sample has tens of thousands of clones, about 90% seen once; the top ten hold around 23%. The CDR3 contains 13 residues. J lost 4 bases, V lost 6 bases, and 4 bases had no gene match. Germline V gene lookup returns CDR1 LGHNT and CDR2 FRNRAP. The chain uses TRBV12-5 and TRBJ1-1, with TRBD1 matching 8 bases. Material for sequencing was peripheral blood. The TCR originated in a woman older than 75 with COVID-19, enrolled during active disease. CDR3 sequence: CASGKTGGTEAFF. As DNA, the CDR3 is TGTGCTAGTGGAAAAACAGGGGGCACTGAAGCTTTCTTT.